Listed here are 24 T cell receptor beta chains from one sample, sequenced in a study of T-cell memory formation after mild COVID-19. TCRdb processed the 5' RACE reads anew with MiXCR; each CDR3 protein has one entry. The data contain fewer than 350,000 distinct CDR3 sequences, roughly 8.2% of them singletons. The sample taken for sequencing was PBMCs or a T cell subset sorted from them (not recorded which). The receptors stem from a man aged 18 to 29 who had mild COVID-19 (a few samples of this study predate the infection). Cell type and time point are not known.

The J gene is TRBJ2-3, the V gene TRBV5-1; perhaps TRBD2 as D (5 bases). Trimming shortened V by 0 bases and J by 7 bases, and 15 bases separated the two germline ends. This CDR3 has 15 residues. The germline CDR1 and CDR2 sequences are SGHRS and YFSETQ. The CDR3 region is CASSLAGEGSNTQYF. CDR3 nucleotides: TGCGCCAGCAGCTTGGCAGGAGAGGGAAGTAATACGCAGTATTTT.

This clonotype was counted many times. The chain carries TRBV7-2 and TRBJ1-2; D perhaps matches TRBD1 (5 bases). V dropped 1 base and J dropped 4 bases, with 10 bases sitting between them. Germline V gene data show CDR1 as SGHTA and CDR2 as FQGNSA. The CDR3 extends over 14 amino acids. The CDR3 region is CASSLDGGGYGYTF. For the CDR3, the DNA is TGTGCCAGCAGCTTAGACGGGGGAGGCTATGGCTACACCTTC.

A few counts support this clonotype. The CDR3 sequence: CASSLGPGDTGELFF. The DNA of the CDR3 is TGTGCCAGCAGCTTGGGCCCCGGCGACACCGGGGAGCTGTTTTTT. The J gene is TRBJ2-2, the V gene TRBV5-5; D uncertain. Trimming removed 0 bases at V and 3 bases at J, with 9 bases between. Per the germline V gene, CDR1 is SGHKS and CDR2 is YYEKEE (reference sequence). The CDR3 covers 15 residues.

This chain connects TRBV9 to TRBJ1-1; weak D call: TRBD1 (6 bases). Trimming removed 7 bases at V and 4 bases at J, with 11 bases between. This CDR3 has 12 amino acids. In germline, CDR1 is SGDLS, CDR2 YYNGEE. In nucleotides, the CDR3 is TGTGCCAGCGGCAGGGGTACCACTGAAGCTTTCTTT. Amino acids: CASGRGTTEAFF.

In this sample, this clonotype turned up a few times. The chain recombines TRBV12-5 with TRBJ2-3; D ambiguous. The V and J ends lost 8 bases and 5 bases respectively, with 8 bases between them. The CDR3 sequence is 11 residues long. Germline CDR1 LGHNT, CDR2 FRNRAP. Here the CDR3 reads CASPSIDTQYF. The CDR3, as DNA: TGTGCTAGTCCCTCCATAGATACGCAGTATTTT. Complete variable domain (other parts from reference TRBV12-5 and TRBJ2-3): DARVTQTPRHKVTEMGQEVTMRCQPILGHNTVFWYRQTMMQGLELLAYFRNRAPLDDSGMPKDRFSAEMPDATLATLKIQPSEPRDSAVYFCASPSIDTQYFGPGTRLTVL.

This clonotype occurred many times. This rearrangement joins TRBV3-1 to TRBJ1-1, with D hard to call. This CDR3 region has 14 residues. The V gene's germline CDR1 is LGHDT and CDR2 YNNKEL (reference sequence). V was trimmed by 4 bases and J by 6 bases, leaving 15 bases between them. DNA of the CDR3: TGTGCCAGCAGCCCAAGCCTCCGGCAACCTGAAGCTTTCTTT. It yields the protein CASSPSLRQPEAFF.

This clonotype was seen ten or more times. The J gene is TRBJ2-2, the V gene TRBV7-2; possible D gene TRBD2, 6 bases. V lost 1 base and J 6 bases, leaving 12 bases between the germline ends. The CDR3 is 15 amino acids. Germline-derived CDR1 and CDR2 are SGHTA and FQGNSA. As DNA, the CDR3 is TGTGCCAGCAGCTTAGTCATAGCGGACCCCGGGGAGCTGTTTTTT. Protein product: CASSLVIADPGELFF.

This clonotype was detected only a few times. The J gene is TRBJ2-7, the V gene TRBV7-7; D perhaps matches TRBD1 (5 bases). This CDR3 spans 15 amino acids. Trimming removed 5 bases at V and 7 bases at J, with 21 bases between. CDR1 SSHAT and CDR2 FNYEAQ come from the germline V gene (reference sequence). The DNA of the CDR3 is TGTGCCAGCAGCCCCCTGAGACAGACTGGGGCGGAGCAGTACTTC. Its protein product is CASSPLRQTGAEQYF.

The V and J genes are TRBV20-1 and TRBJ2-5; D gene ambiguous. This CDR3 spans 11 amino acids. The V and J ends lost 5 bases and 5 bases respectively, with 9 bases between them. Germline-derived CDR1 and CDR2 are DFQATT and SNEGSKA (reference sequence). CDR3 coding DNA: TGCAGTGCTCATCGATCCGAGACCCAGTACTTC. Encoded protein: CSAHRSETQYF.

This clonotype was observed at least ten times. This rearrangement joins TRBV7-8 to TRBJ2-1; the D is unclear. This CDR3 has 13 residues. Between the trimmed V and J ends, which lost 4 bases and 3 bases, there was a span of 7 bases. CDR1 SGHVS and CDR2 FQNEAQ come from the germline V gene. Here the CDR3 reads CASSYDHYNEQFF. The CDR3 DNA sequence: TGTGCCAGCAGCTATGACCACTACAATGAGCAGTTCTTC. Looking up the rest from reference TRBV7-8 and TRBJ2-1 gives the full variable domain: GAGVSQSPRYKVAKRGQDVALRCDPISGHVSLFWYQQALGQGPEFLTYFQNEAQLDKSGLPSDRFFAERPEGSVSTLKIQRTQQEDSAVYLCASSYDHYNEQFFGPGTRLTVL.

This clonotype was seen more than once but under ten times. This chain connects TRBV20-1 to TRBJ1-1; D perhaps matches TRBD1 (5 bases). The CDR3 length is 13 residues. Germline-derived CDR1 and CDR2 are DFQATT and SNEGSKA (reference sequence). V was cut by 0 bases and J by 11 bases, with 16 bases left in between. CDR3 protein: CSARDRGEGKAFF. CDR3 sequence (DNA): TGCAGTGCTAGAGATAGGGGCGAGGGCAAGGCTTTCTTT.

The rearrangement links TRBV11-2 to TRBJ2-1; 7 bases fit TRBD1. The V gene's germline CDR1 is SGHAT and CDR2 FQNNGV. V shed 3 bases, J shed 4 bases, and the junction held 9 bases outside the gene matches. The CDR3 extends over 16 amino acids. CDR3 sequence: CASSLRLRDSYNEQFF. The CDR3 bases are TGTGCCAGCAGCTTGAGGCTCAGGGACAGTTACAATGAGCAGTTCTTC.

This chain joins TRBV7-9 and TRBJ2-7; D is perhaps TRBD1 or TRBD2 (7 bases each). The CDR3 is 15 amino acids. The V gene's germline CDR1 is SEHNR and CDR2 FQNEAQ (reference sequence). V was pared by 3 bases and J by 4 bases, with 16 bases between. The CDR3 DNA follows: TGTGCCAGCAGCTTGGGGGAGGGGGCGATTTACGAGCAGTACGTC. It yields the protein CASSLGEGAIYEQYV.

The chain recombines TRBV6-2 or TRBV6-3 with TRBJ2-7, with 7 positions matching TRBD1. The length of the CDR3 is 16 residues. Germline loops: CDR1 MNHEY, CDR2 SVGEGT. Trimming cost V 0 bases and J 4 bases; bases outside gene matches: 9. The CDR3 is CASSYSIGPGQYEQYV. The CDR3 DNA reads TGTGCCAGCAGTTACTCGATAGGGCCGGGACAGTACGAGCAGTACGTC.

The rearrangement links TRBV20-1 to TRBJ1-4, with a weak D call TRBD1 (5 bases). Germline V gene lookup returns CDR1 DFQATT and CDR2 SNEGSKA (reference sequence). The V end was cut by 3 bases, the J end by 6 bases, with 17 bases between. The CDR3 is made up of 15 amino acids. CDR3 loop: CSARRDQGGDEKLFF. CDR3 DNA sequence: TGCAGTGCTAGGAGAGATCAGGGTGGAGATGAAAAACTGTTTTTT.

The table lists this clonotype with a few counts. CDR3 amino acids: CATSAGGLSYNEQFF. The CDR3 DNA reads TGTGCCACCAGCGCCGGGGGGCTCTCCTACAATGAGCAGTTCTTC. This chain joins TRBV15 and TRBJ2-1; D perhaps matches TRBD2 (7 bases). The CDR3 totals 15 residues. Deletions cut 5 bases from V and 0 bases from J, with 11 bases between. Germline V gene data show CDR1 as LNHNV and CDR2 as YYDKDF (reference sequence).

The chain has TRBV12-3 or TRBV12-4 and TRBJ1-2; maybe TRBD1 (6 bases). The CDR3 has 14 amino acids. V was shortened by 1 base and J by 4 bases, with 10 bases between the two germline ends. This chain's CDR3 is CASSLGGLGYGYTF. CDR3 DNA sequence: TGTGCCAGCAGTTTAGGGGGGCTTGGCTATGGCTACACCTTC.

This clonotype was detected a few times. This sequence joins TRBV5-4 and TRBJ2-1, with 10 nucleotides matching TRBD2. The CDR3 totals 13 residues. V shed 2 bases and J 10 bases; nucleotides not matched to a gene: 3. CDR1 is SGHNT and CDR2 is YYREEE in the germline V gene (reference sequence). The CDR3 DNA follows: TGTGCCAGCAGCTTAGCGGGGGGGCGGGAGCAGTTCTTC. The encoded protein is CASSLAGGREQFF. Complete variable domain (other parts from reference TRBV5-4 and TRBJ2-1): ETGVTQSPTHLIKTRGQQVTLRCSSQSGHNTVSWYQQALGQGPQFIFQYYREEENGRGNFPPRFSGLQFPNYSSELNVNALELDDSALYLCASSLAGGREQFFGPGTRLTVL.

This clonotype was observed a few times. The rearrangement links TRBV12-3 or TRBV12-4 to TRBJ2-2; a weak D match, TRBD1 (5 bases). Trimming stripped 8 bases from V and 3 bases from J, with 10 bases between. The CDR3 length is 13 residues. DNA for the CDR3: TGTGCCAGCTCCTCAGGGTACACCGGGGAGCTGTTTTTT. Encoded protein: CASSSGYTGELFF.

The chain links TRBV4-2 to TRBJ1-2; TRBD1 is a possible D gene (6 bases). V was pared by 4 bases and J by 3 bases, with 15 bases between. Germline lookup yields CDR1 LGHNA and CDR2 YNFKEQ. CDR3 length: 15 residues. The CDR3 sequence is CASSPNRGADYGYTF. CDR3 sequence (DNA): TGTGCCAGCAGCCCCAACCGGGGGGCGGACTATGGCTACACCTTC.

In this sample, this clonotype turned up a few times. The chain carries TRBV20-1 and TRBJ2-1, with 14 bases aligning to TRBD2. Germline V gene data show CDR1 as DFQATT and CDR2 as SNEGSKA (reference sequence). V gave up 0 bases and J gave up 8 bases; unmatched junction bases: 3. The CDR3 loop spans 15 amino acids. For the CDR3, the DNA is TGCAGTGCTAGAGAGACTAGCGGGGGGGCTTATGAGCAGTTCTTC. This sequence encodes CSARETSGGAYEQFF.

V gene TRBV6-6 combines with J gene TRBJ2-5, with TRBD2 matching 14 bases. V lost 0 bases to trimming and J lost 1 base; unmatched junction nucleotides: 4. The germline V gene has CDR1 MNHNY and CDR2 SVGAGI (reference sequence). The CDR3 contains 18 residues. The CDR3 DNA reads TGTGCCAGCAGTTACTCGGGACTAGCGGGGGCACTCCAAGAGACCCAGTACTTC. This translates into CASSYSGLAGALQETQYF.

Ten or more counts support this clonotype. J is TRBJ2-5 and V is TRBV5-1, with D possibly being TRBD1 or TRBD2 (5 bases each). Germline V gene sequence: CDR1 SGHRS, CDR2 YFSETQ. The CDR3 length is 17 residues. V shed 3 bases and J shed 1 base, with 19 bases lying between them. The CDR3 coding sequence is TGCGCCAGCAGCTCAACGGGGCGGAAACTAGTCCAAGAGACCCAGTACTTC. Translated: CASSSTGRKLVQETQYF. The full variable domain, completed using reference TRBV5-1 and TRBJ2-5, is KAGVTQTPRYLIKTRGQQVTLSCSPISGHRSVSWYQQTPGQGLQFLFEYFSETQRNKGNFPGRFSGRQFSNSRSEMNVSTLELGDSALYLCASSSTGRKLVQETQYFGPGTRLLVL.

This clonotype turned up a few times. The J gene is TRBJ1-5, the V gene TRBV19, with a possible D match to TRBD1 (5 bases). The germline gives CDR1 LNHDA, CDR2 SQIVND (reference sequence). The CDR3 length is 12 residues. The ends were cut back, 5 bases at V and 6 bases at J, with 8 bases in the middle. The CDR3 loop is CASSEGFQPQHF. The CDR3, as DNA: TGTGCCAGTAGTGAGGGGTTTCAGCCCCAGCATTTT.